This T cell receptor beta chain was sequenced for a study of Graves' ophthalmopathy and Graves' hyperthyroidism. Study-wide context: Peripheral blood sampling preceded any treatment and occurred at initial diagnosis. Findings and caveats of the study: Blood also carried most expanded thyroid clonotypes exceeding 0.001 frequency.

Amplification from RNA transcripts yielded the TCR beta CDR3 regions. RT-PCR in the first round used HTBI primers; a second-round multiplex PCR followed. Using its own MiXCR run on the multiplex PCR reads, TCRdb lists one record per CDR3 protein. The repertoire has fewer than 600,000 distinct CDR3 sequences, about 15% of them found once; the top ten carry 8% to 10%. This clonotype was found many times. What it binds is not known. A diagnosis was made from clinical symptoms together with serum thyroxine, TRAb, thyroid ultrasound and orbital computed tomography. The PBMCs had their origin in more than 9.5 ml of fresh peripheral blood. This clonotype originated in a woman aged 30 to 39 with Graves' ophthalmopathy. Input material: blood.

The CDR3 nucleotides are TGTGCCAGCAGTGAGGACAGATACAATCAGCCCCAGCATTTT. Residues: CASSEDRYNQPQHF. The chain combines TRBV6-1 with TRBJ1-5, with D possibly matching TRBD1 (6 bases). V was shortened by 3 bases and J by 3 bases, with 9 bases between the two germline ends. There are 14 residues in the CDR3. Germline lookup yields CDR1 MNHNS and CDR2 SASEGT.